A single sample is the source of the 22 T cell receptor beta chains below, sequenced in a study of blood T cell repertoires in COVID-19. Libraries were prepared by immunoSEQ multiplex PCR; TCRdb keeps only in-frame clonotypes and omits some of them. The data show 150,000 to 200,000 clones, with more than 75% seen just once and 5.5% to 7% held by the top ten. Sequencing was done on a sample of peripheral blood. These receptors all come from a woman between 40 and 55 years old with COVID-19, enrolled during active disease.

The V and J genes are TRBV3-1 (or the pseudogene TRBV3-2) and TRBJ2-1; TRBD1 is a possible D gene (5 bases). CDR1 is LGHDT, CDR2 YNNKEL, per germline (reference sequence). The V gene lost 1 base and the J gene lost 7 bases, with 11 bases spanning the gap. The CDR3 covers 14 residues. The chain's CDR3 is CASSQAGRRNEQFF. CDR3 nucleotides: TGTGCCAGCAGCCAAGCAGGGCGCAGGAATGAGCAGTTCTTC.

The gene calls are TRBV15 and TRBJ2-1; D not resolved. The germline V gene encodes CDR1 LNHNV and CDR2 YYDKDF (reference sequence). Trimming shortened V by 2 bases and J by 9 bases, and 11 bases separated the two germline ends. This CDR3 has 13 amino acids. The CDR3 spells CATSRLIWSEQFF. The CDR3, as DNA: TGTGCCACCAGCAGACTCATTTGGAGTGAGCAGTTCTTC.

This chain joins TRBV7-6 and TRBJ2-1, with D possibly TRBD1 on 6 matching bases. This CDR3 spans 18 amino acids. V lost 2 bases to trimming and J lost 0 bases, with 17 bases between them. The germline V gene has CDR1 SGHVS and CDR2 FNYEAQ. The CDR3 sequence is CASSLTQQGFRSYNEQFF. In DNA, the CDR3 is TGTGCCAGCAGCTTAACCCAACAGGGATTTCGCTCCTACAATGAGCAGTTCTTC.

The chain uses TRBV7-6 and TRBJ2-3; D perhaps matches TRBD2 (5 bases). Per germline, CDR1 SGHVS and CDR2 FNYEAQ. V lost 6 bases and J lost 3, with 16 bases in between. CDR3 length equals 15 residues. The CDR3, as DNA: TGTGCCAGCAGGGCGGCGCCTAGCTGGACAGATACGCAGTATTTT. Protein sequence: CASRAAPSWTDTQYF.

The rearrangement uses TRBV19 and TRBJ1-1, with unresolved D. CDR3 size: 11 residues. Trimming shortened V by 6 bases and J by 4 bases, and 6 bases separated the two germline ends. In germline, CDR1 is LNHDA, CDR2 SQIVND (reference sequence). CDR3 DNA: TGTGCCAGTAGGACTCTCACTGAAGCTTTCTTT. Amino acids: CASRTLTEAFF.

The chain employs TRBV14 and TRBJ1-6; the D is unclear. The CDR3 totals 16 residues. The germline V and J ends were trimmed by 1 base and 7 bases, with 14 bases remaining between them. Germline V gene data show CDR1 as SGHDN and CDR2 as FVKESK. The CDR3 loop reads CASSQVAGKGNSPLHF. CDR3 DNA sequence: TGTGCCAGCAGCCAAGTGGCGGGTAAGGGCAATTCACCCCTCCACTTT.

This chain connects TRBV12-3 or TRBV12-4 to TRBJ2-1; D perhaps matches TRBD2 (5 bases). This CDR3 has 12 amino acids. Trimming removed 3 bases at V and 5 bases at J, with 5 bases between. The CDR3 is CASSLGDNEQFF. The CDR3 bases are TGTGCCAGCAGTTTGGGAGACAATGAGCAGTTCTTC.

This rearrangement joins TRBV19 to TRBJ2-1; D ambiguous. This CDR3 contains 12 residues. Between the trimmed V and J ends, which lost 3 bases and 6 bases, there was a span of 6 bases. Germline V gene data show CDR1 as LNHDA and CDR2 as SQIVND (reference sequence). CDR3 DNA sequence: TGTGCCAGTAGTATCTCTCTCAATGAGCAGTTCTTC. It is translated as CASSISLNEQFF.

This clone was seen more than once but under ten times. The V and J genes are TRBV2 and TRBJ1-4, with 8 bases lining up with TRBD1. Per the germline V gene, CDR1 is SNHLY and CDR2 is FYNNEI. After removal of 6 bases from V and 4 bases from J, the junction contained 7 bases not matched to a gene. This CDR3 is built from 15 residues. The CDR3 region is CASSPDRAGNEKLFF. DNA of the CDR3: TGTGCCAGCAGCCCGGACAGGGCGGGTAATGAAAAACTGTTTTTT.

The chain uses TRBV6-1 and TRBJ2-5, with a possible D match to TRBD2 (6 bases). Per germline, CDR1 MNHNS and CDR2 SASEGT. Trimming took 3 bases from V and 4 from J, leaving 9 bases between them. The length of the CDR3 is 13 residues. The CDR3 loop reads CASSDTSLETQYF. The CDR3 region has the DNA TGTGCCAGCAGTGACACTAGCTTAGAGACCCAGTACTTC.

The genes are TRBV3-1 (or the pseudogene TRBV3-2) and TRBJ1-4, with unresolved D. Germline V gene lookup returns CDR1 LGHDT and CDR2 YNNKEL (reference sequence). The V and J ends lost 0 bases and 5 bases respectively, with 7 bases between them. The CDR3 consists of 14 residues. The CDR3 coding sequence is TGTGCCAGCAGCCAAGACCAGGAAAATGAAAAACTGTTTTTT. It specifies CASSQDQENEKLFF.

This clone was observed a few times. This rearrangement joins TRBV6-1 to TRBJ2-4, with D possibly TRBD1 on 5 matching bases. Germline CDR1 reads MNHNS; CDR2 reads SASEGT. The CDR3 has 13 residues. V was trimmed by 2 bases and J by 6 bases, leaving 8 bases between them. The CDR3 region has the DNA TGTGCCAGCAGTGAAAGCGACAGAAACATTCAGTACTTC. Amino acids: CASSESDRNIQYF.

CDR3 nucleotide sequence: TGCAGCGGCGGGCCGGGACAGGGACGATACGAGCAGTACTTC. Translation gives CSGGPGQGRYEQYF. The V gene is TRBV29-1, the J gene TRBJ2-7, with 9 bases lining up with TRBD1. Germline V gives CDR1 SQVTM, CDR2 ANQGSEA. After removal of 7 bases from V and 4 bases from J, the junction contained 11 bases not matched to a gene. CDR3 length equals 14 residues.

In DNA, the CDR3 is TGCGCCAGCAGCCAAGAGTGGGGGGTCGGCTATGGCTACACCTTC. Encoded protein: CASSQEWGVGYGYTF. The chain uses TRBV4-1 and TRBJ1-2; a possible D gene is TRBD1 (5 bases). CDR3 length: 15 residues. CDR1 is MGHRA and CDR2 is YSYEKL in the germline V gene. The germline V and J ends were trimmed by 0 bases and 4 bases, with 12 bases remaining between them.

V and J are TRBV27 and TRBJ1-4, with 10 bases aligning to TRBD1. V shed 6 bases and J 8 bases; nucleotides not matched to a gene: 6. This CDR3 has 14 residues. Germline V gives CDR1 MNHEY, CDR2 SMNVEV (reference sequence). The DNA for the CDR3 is TGTGCCAGCAGCCGCCGGGACAGGGGCGAAAAACTGTTTTTT. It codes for CASSRRDRGEKLFF.

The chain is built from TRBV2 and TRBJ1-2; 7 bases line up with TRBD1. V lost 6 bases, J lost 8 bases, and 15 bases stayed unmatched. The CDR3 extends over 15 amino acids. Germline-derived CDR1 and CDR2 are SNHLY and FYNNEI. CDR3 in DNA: TGTGCCAGCAGCCCCTCACGACAGGGTATTGAGGGCTACACCTTC. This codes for CASSPSRQGIEGYTF.

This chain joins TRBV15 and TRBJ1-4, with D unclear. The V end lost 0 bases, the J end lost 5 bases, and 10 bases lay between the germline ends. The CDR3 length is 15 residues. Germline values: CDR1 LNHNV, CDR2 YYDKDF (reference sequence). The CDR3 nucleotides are TGTGCCACCAGCAGAGAGGGCTTGCTGAATGAAAAACTGTTTTTT. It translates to CATSREGLLNEKLFF.

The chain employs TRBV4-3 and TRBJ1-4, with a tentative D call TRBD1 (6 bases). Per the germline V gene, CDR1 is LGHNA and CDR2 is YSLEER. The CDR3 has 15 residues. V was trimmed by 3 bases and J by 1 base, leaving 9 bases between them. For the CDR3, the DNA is TGCGCCAGCAGCCAGATACAGGGAACTAATGAAAAACTGTTTTTT. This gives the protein CASSQIQGTNEKLFF.

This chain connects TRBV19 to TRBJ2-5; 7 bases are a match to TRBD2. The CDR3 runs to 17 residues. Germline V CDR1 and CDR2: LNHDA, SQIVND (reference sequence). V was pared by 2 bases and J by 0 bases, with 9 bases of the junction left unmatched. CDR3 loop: CASSIPHGRGNQETQYF. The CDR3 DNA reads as TGTGCCAGTAGTATACCCCACGGGCGGGGGAACCAAGAGACCCAGTACTTC.

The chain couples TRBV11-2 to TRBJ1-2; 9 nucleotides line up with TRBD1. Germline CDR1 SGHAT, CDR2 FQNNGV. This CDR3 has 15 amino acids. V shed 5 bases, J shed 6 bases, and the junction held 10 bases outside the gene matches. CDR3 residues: CASSAHRGLLDGYTF. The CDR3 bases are TGTGCCAGCAGCGCCCACAGGGGGCTCTTAGATGGCTACACCTTC. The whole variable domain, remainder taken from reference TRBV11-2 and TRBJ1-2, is EAGVAQSPRYKIIEKRQSVAFWCNPISGHATLYWYQQILGQGPKLLIQFQNNGVVDDSQLPKDRFSAERLKGVDSTLKIQPAKLEDSAVYLCASSAHRGLLDGYTFGSGTRLTVV.

The DNA of the CDR3 is TGCGCCAGCAGCCAAATAATGGGACTAGCGGGGCAGGGTAGCACAGATACGCAGTATTTT. Translated, it gives CASSQIMGLAGQGSTDTQYF. The V gene is TRBV4-1, the J gene TRBJ2-3; TRBD2 matches 13 bases. J was trimmed by 0 bases and V by 2 bases; bases with no gene match: 11. The CDR3 totals 20 residues. CDR1 is MGHRA, CDR2 YSYEKL, per germline.

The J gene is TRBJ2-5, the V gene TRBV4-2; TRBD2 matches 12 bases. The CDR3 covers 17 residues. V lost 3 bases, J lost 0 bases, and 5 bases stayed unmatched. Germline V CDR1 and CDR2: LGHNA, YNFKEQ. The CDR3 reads CASSQGGLAGHQETQYF. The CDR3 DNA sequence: TGTGCCAGCAGCCAGGGGGGACTAGCGGGTCACCAAGAGACCCAGTACTTC.